What follows is one TCR beta chain and its context. What it binds is not known. This sample was included in a study of cytomegalovirus exposure and HLA in healthy donors. Overall study: Samples from HLA-typed donors yielded approximately 80 million unique TCRs in an early data release. Study-level findings and limits: It was in a later analysis that TCR association rates were seen to vary by HLA locus, highest for DRB1 and lowest for HLA-C.

Use of 60 Vbeta and 13 Jbeta primers characterized the PCR. Here immunoSEQ multiplex PCR was the method, and the copy in TCRdb shows in-frame clones only, minus some. The repertoire has 150,000 to 250,000 clones, 85% of them found once; the top ten carry about 2.3%. Germline V gene lookup returns CDR1 GTSNPN and CDR2 SVGIG (reference sequence). V lost 6 bases to trimming and J lost 1 base; unmatched junction nucleotides: 5. The CDR3 contains 13 residues. The chain uses TRBV30 and TRBJ2-5; 7 nucleotides match TRBD1. This TCR came from a woman in her forties or fifties in good health and CMV-seronegative. Sample: PBMCs. The chain's CDR3 is CACAQGPQETQYF. CDR3 DNA: TGTGCCTGTGCACAGGGGCCCCAAGAGACCCAGTACTTC.